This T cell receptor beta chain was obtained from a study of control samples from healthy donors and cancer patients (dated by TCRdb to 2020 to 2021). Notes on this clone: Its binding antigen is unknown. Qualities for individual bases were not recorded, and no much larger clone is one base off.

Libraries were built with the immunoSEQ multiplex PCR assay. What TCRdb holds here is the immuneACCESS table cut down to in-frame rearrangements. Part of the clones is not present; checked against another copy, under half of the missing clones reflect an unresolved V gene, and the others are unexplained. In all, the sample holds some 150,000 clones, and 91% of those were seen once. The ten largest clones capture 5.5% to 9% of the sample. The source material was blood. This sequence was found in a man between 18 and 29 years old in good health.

Read as DNA, the sequence is TGTGCCAGCAGTACAGGGGGCCTTTATGGCTACACCTTC. Its protein product is CASSTGGLYGYTF. The chain was built from TRBV2 and TRBJ1-2; TRBD1 matches 9 bases in the middle. V and J are trimmed by 5 bases and 5 bases, and the gene matches miss 3 bases of the junction. In the germline V gene, CDR1 corresponds to SNHLY and CDR2 to FYNNEI. Inclusive of the bounding cysteine and phenylalanine, the CDR3 is 13 residues long. Only the CDR3 region is kept as DNA, spanning 39 bases read in frame from base 1.